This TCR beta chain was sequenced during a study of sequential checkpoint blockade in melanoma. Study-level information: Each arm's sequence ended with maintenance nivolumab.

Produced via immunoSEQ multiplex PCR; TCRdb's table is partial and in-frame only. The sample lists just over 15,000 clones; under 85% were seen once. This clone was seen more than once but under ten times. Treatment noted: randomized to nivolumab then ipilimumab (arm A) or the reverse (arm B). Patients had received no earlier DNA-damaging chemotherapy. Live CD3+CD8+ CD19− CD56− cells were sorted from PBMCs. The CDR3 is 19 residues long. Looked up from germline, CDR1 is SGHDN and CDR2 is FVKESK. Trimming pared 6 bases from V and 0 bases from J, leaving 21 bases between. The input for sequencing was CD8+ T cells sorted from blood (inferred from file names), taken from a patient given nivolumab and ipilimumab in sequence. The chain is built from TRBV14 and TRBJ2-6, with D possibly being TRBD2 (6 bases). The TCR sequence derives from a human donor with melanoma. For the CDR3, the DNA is TGTGCCAGCAGACCTCGTGGGACGGGAGTCGTCTCTGGGGCCAACGTCCTGACTTTC. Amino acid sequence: CASRPRGTGVVSGANVLTF.